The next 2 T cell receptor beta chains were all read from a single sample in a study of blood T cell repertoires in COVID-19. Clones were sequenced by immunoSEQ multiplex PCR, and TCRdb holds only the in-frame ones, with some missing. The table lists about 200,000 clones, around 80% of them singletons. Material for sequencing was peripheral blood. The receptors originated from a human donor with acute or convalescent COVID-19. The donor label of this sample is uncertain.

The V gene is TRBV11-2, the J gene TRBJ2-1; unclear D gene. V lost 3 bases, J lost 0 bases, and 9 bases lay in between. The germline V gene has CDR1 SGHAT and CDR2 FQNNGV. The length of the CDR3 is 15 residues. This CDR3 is CASSFVGYSYNEQFF. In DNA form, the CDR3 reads TGTGCCAGCAGCTTCGTCGGGTACTCCTACAATGAGCAGTTCTTC.

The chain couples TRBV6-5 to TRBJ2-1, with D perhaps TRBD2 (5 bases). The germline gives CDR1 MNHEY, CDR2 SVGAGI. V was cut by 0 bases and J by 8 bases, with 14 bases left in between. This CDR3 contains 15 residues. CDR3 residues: CASSYSSRGTHEQFF. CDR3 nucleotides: TGTGCCAGCAGTTACTCGAGTCGGGGAACCCATGAGCAGTTCTTC.